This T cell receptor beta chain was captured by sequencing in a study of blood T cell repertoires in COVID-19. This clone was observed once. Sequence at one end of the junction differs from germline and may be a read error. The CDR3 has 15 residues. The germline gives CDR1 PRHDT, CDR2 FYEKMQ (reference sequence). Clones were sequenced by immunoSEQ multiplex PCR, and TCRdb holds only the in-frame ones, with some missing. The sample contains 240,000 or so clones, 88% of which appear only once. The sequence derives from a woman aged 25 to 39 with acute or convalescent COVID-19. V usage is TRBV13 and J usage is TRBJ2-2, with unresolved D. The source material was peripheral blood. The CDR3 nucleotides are TGTGCCAGCAGCCTAGGGCTACTAAACACCGGGGAGCTGTTTTTT. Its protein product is CASSLGLLNTGELFF.